This T cell receptor beta chain comes out of a study of T cell responses to AZD1222 COVID-19 vaccine. The overall study: It was second doses at about 4 or about 12 weeks that were pooled.

Study-wide points: Baseline seropositivity characterized only a handful of AZD1222 recipients. The CD4 TCRs associated with vaccination extended across spike and predominated at 160-218 and 743-854.

The protocol was immunoSEQ multiplex PCR, while the TCRdb copy is restricted to in-frame clones and leaves out a portion. The repertoire holds over 100,000 clones, with 88% as singletons. CDR1 and CDR2 (germline): MNHEY, SVGAGI. The CDR3 is 15 amino acids. Germline trimming cut 0 bases from V and 6 bases from J; bases unmatched to any gene: 5. Comment on this clone: Its antigen remains unidentified.

Sequences were derived from peripheral blood, sampled on day 0 of AZD1222 vaccination. V and J are TRBV6-5 and TRBJ2-7; the match to TRBD1 covers 10 bases. This clonotype was sampled from an adult in good health. CDR3: CASSYSRDRGGEQYF. For the CDR3, the DNA is TGTGCCAGCAGTTACTCACGGGACAGGGGAGGCGAGCAGTACTTC.